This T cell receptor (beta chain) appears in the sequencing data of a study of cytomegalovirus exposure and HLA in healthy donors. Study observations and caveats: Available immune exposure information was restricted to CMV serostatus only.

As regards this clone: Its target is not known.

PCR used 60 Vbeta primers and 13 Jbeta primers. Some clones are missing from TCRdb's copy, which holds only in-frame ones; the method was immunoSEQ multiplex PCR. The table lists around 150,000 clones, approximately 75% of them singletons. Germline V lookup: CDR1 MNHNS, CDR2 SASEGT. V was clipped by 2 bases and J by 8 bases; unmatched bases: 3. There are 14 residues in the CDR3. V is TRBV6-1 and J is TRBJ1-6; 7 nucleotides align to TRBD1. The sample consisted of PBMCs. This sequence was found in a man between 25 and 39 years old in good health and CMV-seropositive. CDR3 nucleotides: TGTGCCAGCAGTGAACCAGGGACAGATTCACCCCTCCACTTT. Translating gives CASSEPGTDSPLHF.